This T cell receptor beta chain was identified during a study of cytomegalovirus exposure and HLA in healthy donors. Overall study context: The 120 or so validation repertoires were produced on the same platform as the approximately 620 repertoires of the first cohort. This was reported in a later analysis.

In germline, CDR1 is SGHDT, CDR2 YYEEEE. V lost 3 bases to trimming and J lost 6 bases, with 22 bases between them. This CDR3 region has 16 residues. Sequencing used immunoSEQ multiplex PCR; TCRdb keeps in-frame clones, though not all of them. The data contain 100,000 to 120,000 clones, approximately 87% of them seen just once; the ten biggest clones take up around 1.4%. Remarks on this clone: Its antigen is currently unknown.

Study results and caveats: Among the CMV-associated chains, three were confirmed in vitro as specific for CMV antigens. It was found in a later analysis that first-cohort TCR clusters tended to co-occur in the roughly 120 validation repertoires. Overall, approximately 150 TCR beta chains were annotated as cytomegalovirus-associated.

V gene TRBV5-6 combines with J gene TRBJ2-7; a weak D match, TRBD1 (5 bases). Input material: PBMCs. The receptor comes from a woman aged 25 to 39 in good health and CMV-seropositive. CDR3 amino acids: CASSSWLMQGNIEQYF. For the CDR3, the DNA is TGTGCCAGCAGCTCCTGGTTAATGCAGGGAAATATCGAGCAGTACTTC.